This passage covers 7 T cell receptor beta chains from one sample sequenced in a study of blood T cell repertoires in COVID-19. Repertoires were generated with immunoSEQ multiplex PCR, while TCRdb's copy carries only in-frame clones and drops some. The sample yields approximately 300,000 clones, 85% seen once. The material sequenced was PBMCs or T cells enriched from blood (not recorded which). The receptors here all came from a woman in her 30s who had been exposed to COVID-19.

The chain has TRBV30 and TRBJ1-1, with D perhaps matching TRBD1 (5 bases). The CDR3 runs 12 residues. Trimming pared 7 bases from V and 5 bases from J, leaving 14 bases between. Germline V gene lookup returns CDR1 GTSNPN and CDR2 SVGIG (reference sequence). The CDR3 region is CAFNRGGTEAFF. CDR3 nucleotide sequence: TGTGCCTTCAATCGGGGGGGAACTGAAGCTTTCTTT.

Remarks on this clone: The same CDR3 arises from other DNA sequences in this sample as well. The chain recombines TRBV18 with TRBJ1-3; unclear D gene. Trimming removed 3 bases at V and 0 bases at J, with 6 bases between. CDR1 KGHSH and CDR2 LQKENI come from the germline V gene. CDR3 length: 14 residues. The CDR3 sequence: CASSPDSSGNTIYF. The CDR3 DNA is TGTGCCAGCTCACCTGATAGCTCTGGAAACACCATATATTTT.

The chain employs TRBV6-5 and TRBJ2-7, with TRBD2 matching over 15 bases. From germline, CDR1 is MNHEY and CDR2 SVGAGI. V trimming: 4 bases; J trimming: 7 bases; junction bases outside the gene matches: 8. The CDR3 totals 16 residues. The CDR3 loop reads CASSSRTSGRAREQYF. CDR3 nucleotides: TGTGCCAGCAGTTCCAGGACTAGCGGGAGGGCCCGAGAGCAGTACTTC.

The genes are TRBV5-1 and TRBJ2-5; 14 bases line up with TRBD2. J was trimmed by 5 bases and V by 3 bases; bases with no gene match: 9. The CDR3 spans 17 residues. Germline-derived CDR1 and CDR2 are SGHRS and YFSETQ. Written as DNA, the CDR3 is TGCGCCAGCAGCTCACTGGGACTAGCGGGGGTATTGGAGACCCAGTACTTC. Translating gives CASSSLGLAGVLETQYF.

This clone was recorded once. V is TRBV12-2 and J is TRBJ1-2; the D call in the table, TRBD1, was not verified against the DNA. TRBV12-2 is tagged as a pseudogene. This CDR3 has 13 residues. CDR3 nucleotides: TGTGCAAGTACTCGACAAGCTAACTATGGCTACACCTTC. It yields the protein CASTRQANYGYTF.

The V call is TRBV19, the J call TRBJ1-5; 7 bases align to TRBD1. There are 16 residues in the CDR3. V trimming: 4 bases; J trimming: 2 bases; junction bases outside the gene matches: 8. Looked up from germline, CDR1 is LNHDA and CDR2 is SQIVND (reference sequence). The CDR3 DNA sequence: TGTGCCAGTAGTACCGCCGTGGACAGGCGCAATCAGCCCCAGCATTTT. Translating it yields CASSTAVDRRNQPQHF.

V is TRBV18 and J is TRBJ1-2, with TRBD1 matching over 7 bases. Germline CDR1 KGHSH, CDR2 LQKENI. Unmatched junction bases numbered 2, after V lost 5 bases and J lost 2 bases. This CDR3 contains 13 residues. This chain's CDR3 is CASSRDSNYGYTF. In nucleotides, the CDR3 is TGTGCCAGCTCAAGGGACAGCAACTATGGCTACACCTTC.